What follows describes a single T cell receptor beta chain. Per the study methods: From reference gene primer amplification, estimates of nucleated cell counts were derived. TCRdb's table, derived via immunoSEQ multiplex PCR, lists solely in-frame clones and lacks some. V and J calls and clone size are given by that table; D and trimming were obtained from the DNA. The sample holds about 94,000 clones, about 90% seen once. The record originates from a study of blood T cell repertoires in COVID-19. Looking at the study overall: Material from acute and convalescent COVID-19 was sourced from the United States, Italy and Spain. Nucleic acid was either cDNA or gDNA, and it came from T cells, B-cell-depleted T cells, or PBMCs.

The germline gives CDR1 LNHNV, CDR2 YYDKDF (reference sequence). The V end lost 0 bases, the J end lost 4 bases, and 13 bases lay between the germline ends. This CDR3 spans 15 amino acids. Source material: peripheral blood. This receptor was identified in a human donor with acute or convalescent COVID-19. The donor label of this sample is uncertain. The V call is TRBV15, the J call TRBJ2-7, with TRBD1 as a possible D gene (6 bases). CDR3 coding DNA: TGTGCCACCAGCAGAGATTGGGGGCGCGGTTACGAGCAGTACTTC. This sequence encodes CATSRDWGRGYEQYF. Full variable domain (rest looked up from reference TRBV15 and TRBJ2-7): DAMVIQNPRYQVTQFGKPVTLSCSQTLNHNVMYWYQQKSSQAPKLLFHYYDKDFNNEADTPDNFQSRRPNTSFCFLDIRSPGLGDTAMYLCATSRDWGRGYEQYFGPGTRLTVT.